The present T cell receptor (beta chain) was sequenced within a study of control samples from healthy donors and cancer patients. The sample holds a few counts of this clone. This table comes from immunoSEQ multiplex PCR, and its TCRdb copy is limited to in-frame clones, with some not included. The sample consists of 110,000 to 150,000 clones, about nine tenths of them appearing once. The sequence came from a man under 40 in good health. Specimen: blood.

The CDR3 loop reads CASSQGAGSGQPQHF. The CDR3 DNA reads as TGTGCCAGCAGCCAAGGTGCCGGGTCGGGCCAGCCCCAGCATTTT. J is TRBJ1-5 and V is TRBV3-1 (or the pseudogene TRBV3-2); D is unclear. Trimming cost V 1 base and J 7 bases, with 14 bases left between them. The CDR3 runs 15 residues. Germline-derived CDR1 and CDR2 are LGHDT and YNNKEL (reference sequence).